Listed below are T cell receptor beta chains from one sample, sequenced in a study of blood T cell repertoires in COVID-19. Assay used: immunoSEQ multiplex PCR; TCRdb lists only in-frame clones, some missing. The sample shows 180,000 or so clones, 81% of them seen only once. Sample: peripheral blood. These receptor sequences come from a woman between 35 and 50 years old with COVID-19, enrolled during active disease. Each CDR3 is given with its conserved first and last residue. A D gene is named only where the DNA matches it firmly. For some rows the clone size is stated as once, few or many, or as a class when expanded; others skip it.

>.|.|TRBV5-4|TRBJ2-2
CASSLVEGNTGELFF
TGTGCCAGCAGCTTGGTTGAGGGAAACACCGGGGAGCTGTTTTTT
>.|.|TRBV15|TRBJ2-5
CATSRDPGSQETQYF
TGTGCCACCAGCAGAGATCCAGGCAGCCAAGAGACCCAGTACTTC
>TRBD1|few|TRBV9|TRBJ1-6
CASSVGGTGDSPLHF
TGTGCCAGCAGCGTAGGGGGGACAGGGGACTCACCCCTCCACTTT
>TRBD2|.|TRBV4-2|TRBJ2-1
CASSPGLAIHEQFF
TGTGCCAGCAGCCCGGGACTAGCCATCCATGAGCAGTTCTTC
>TRBD1|.|TRBV4-1|TRBJ2-1
CASSLDRASGYEQFF
TGCGCCAGCAGCCTTGACAGGGCTTCAGGCTATGAGCAGTTCTTC
>.|.|TRBV27|TRBJ2-2
CASSFFNSFTGELFF
TGTGCCAGCAGTTTCTTCAACAGCTTCACCGGGGAGCTGTTTTTT
>TRBD1|.|TRBV7-9|TRBJ2-2
CASSGAADRATNTGELFF
TGTGCCAGCAGCGGGGCGGCGGACAGGGCCACGAACACCGGGGAGCTGTTTTTT
>.|.|TRBV24-1|TRBJ1-5
CATSARANNQPQHF
TGTGCCACCAGTGCCAGGGCTAACAATCAGCCCCAGCATTTT
>.|.|TRBV14|TRBJ1-1
CASSIGPGDTEAFF
TGTGCCAGCAGCATAGGGCCCGGGGACACTGAAGCTTTCTTT
>.|few|TRBV27|TRBJ2-1
CASSLGAQPSMEQFF
TGTGCCAGCAGTTTAGGGGCTCAGCCTTCTATGGAGCAGTTCTTC
>TRBD1|.|TRBV5-6|TRBJ1-5
CASSRQGLRQPQHF
TGTGCCAGCAGCCGACAGGGTCTTAGGCAGCCCCAGCATTTT
>.|.|TRBV28|TRBJ1-3
CASSFEGNTIYF
TGTGCCAGCAGTTTCGAGGGAAACACCATATATTTT
>.|.|TRBV3-1/TRBV3-2|TRBJ2-3
CASSPGVPDTQYF
TGTGCCAGCAGCCCAGGGGTTCCAGATACGCAGTATTTT
>.|few|TRBV28|TRBJ1-2
CASRDLAYGYTF
TGTGCCAGCAGGGACTTGGCTTATGGCTACACCTTC
>.|few|TRBV19|TRBJ1-2
CASRKNRDYGYTF
TGTGCCAGTAGAAAGAACAGGGATTATGGCTACACCTTC
>TRBD1|.|TRBV24-1|TRBJ2-1
CATSDPGQGGNEQFF
TGTGCCACCAGTGACCCTGGACAGGGGGGCAATGAGCAGTTCTTC
>.|.|TRBV5-1|TRBJ2-7
CASSLVPGNEQYF
TGCGCCAGCAGCTTGGTCCCAGGGAACGAGCAGTACTTC
>TRBD2|.|TRBV19|TRBJ2-3
CASSASWTSGGSDTQYF
TGTGCCAGTAGTGCATCCTGGACTAGCGGGGGCTCAGATACGCAGTATTTT
>.|.|TRBV28|TRBJ1-1
CASTNLRPGEAFF
TGTGCCAGCACTAACCTCCGCCCCGGTGAAGCTTTCTTT
>.|.|TRBV9|TRBJ2-2
CASSVELRTGELFF
TGTGCCAGCAGCGTAGAATTGAGAACCGGGGAGCTGTTTTTT
>.|.|TRBV18|TRBJ2-3
CASSLQHDTDTQYF
TGTGCCAGCTCACTCCAACATGACACAGATACGCAGTATTTT
>TRBD1|.|TRBV6-5|TRBJ1-1
CASSYSGQGATEAFF
TGTGCCAGCAGTTACTCGGGACAGGGAGCGACTGAAGCTTTCTTT
>TRBD2|.|TRBV30|TRBJ2-3
CAWSRGGTDTQYF
TGTGCCTGGAGCCGGGGGGGCACAGATACGCAGTATTTT
>.|.|TRBV5-6|TRBJ1-4
CASSLRGATSNEKLFF
TGTGCCAGCAGCTTACGGGGGGCTACCTCGAATGAAAAACTGTTTTTT
>.|.|TRBV27|TRBJ2-1
CASSLRGSYNEQFF
TGTGCCAGCAGTTTGCGGGGCTCCTACAATGAGCAGTTCTTC
>TRBD1|once|TRBV19|TRBJ1-2
CASSRGTAVYGYTF
TGTGCCAGTAGTAGGGGGACAGCCGTCTATGGCTACACCTTC
>.|once|TRBV5-1|TRBJ2-1
CASSLSGNSYNEQFF
TGCGCCAGCAGCCTAAGCGGTAACTCCTACAATGAGCAGTTCTTC
>TRBD1|.|TRBV2|TRBJ1-1
CASARTGLGTEAFF
TGTGCCAGCGCTCGGACAGGGCTGGGCACTGAAGCTTTCTTT
>.|.|TRBV5-4|TRBJ1-1
CASSSDKGRRVSAFF
TGTGCCAGCAGCTCGGACAAGGGTCGGCGAGTGAGTGCTTTCTTT
>.|.|TRBV12-3/TRBV12-4|TRBJ2-1
CASSLIGSNEQFF
TGTGCCAGCAGTTTAATAGGGAGCAATGAGCAGTTCTTC
>TRBD2|.|TRBV6-5|TRBJ2-3
CASRPTPGGDTQYF
TGTGCCAGCAGACCCACCCCCGGGGGGGATACGCAGTATTTT
>TRBD1|.|TRBV4-1|TRBJ1-1
CASSQNRGRTEAFF
TGCGCCAGCAGCCAAAACAGGGGGCGAACTGAAGCTTTCTTT
>.|.|TRBV2|TRBJ2-2
CASRRDALNTGELFF
TGTGCCAGCAGGCGGGACGCTCTCAACACCGGGGAGCTGTTTTTT
>TRBD2|.|TRBV9|TRBJ2-7
CASSAGTSGTYEQYF
TGTGCCAGCAGCGCGGGGACTAGCGGTACCTACGAGCAGTACTTC
>.|.|TRBV27|TRBJ1-5
CASSYQGSSQPQHF
TGTGCCAGCAGCTACCAGGGGTCCAGTCAGCCCCAGCATTTT
>TRBD2|.|TRBV5-1|TRBJ2-1
CASSLGRGGSNEQFF
TGCGCCAGCAGCTTAGGGCGGGGGGGCTCCAATGAGCAGTTCTTC
>.|.|TRBV7-2|TRBJ2-7
CASSTDSGYEQYF
TGTGCCAGCAGCACGGACAGCGGCTACGAGCAGTACTTC